This is a list of T cell receptor beta chains from one sample in a study of blood T cell repertoires in COVID-19. The table came from immunoSEQ multiplex PCR; TCRdb's copy has only in-frame clones and leaves some out. Of around 290,000 clones in the sample, 75% to 95% were seen once. The specimen was PBMCs or T cells enriched from blood (not recorded which). The receptors were sampled from a woman in her thirties who had recovered from COVID-19. CDR3s leave out the opening cysteine and the closing phenylalanine or tryptophan. Part of the rows lack a size; the others show once, few, many or a class for expanded clones.

>12|TRBV27|TRBJ2-1|.
ASSFIPRQNEQF
>12|TRBV4-1|TRBJ2-7|.
ASSQDQVSYEQY
>11|TRBV13|TRBJ1-4|.
ASTLRGNEKLF
>13|TRBV2|TRBJ2-5|.
ASRGQGTLQETQY
>13|TRBV7-9|TRBJ2-3|.
ASSLMDRAADTQY
>11|TRBV30|TRBJ2-5|.
AWRWTGQETQY
>12|TRBV30|TRBJ2-7|.
AWSVPGLAREQY
>15|TRBV6-2/TRBV6-3|TRBJ2-3|once
ASSYSWLAGNTDTQY
>14|TRBV18|TRBJ2-2|.
ASSPRQGAKVGELF
>15|TRBV3-1/TRBV3-2|TRBJ2-1|.
ASSHPKSGFFNNEQF
>13|TRBV6-5|TRBJ2-5|.
ASRGLAGDLGTQY
>14|TRBV27|TRBJ1-1|.
ASSFSTDRFVIEAF
>15|TRBV3-1/TRBV3-2|TRBJ2-1|.
ASSQASPTSGYNEQF
>11|TRBV6-5|TRBJ1-1|.
ASSPRVLAEAF
>13|TRBV28|TRBJ2-1|.
ASRKAGGLYNEQF
>8|TRBV2|TRBJ2-1|few
ASSSSWQF
>12|TRBV11-3|TRBJ2-5|.
ASSQGEERETQY
>12|TRBV19|TRBJ2-7|.
ASSFSGTTVEQY
>17|TRBV29-1|TRBJ2-3|.
SAAKYLPGLAGDTDTQY
>13|TRBV6-5|TRBJ2-3|.
ASSYRGGEADTQY
>11|TRBV15|TRBJ2-5|.
ATSSGVGETQY
>14|TRBV6-5|TRBJ1-1|.
ASSYSSWTSGTEAF
>10|TRBV3-1/TRBV3-2|TRBJ1-6|once
ASKRGNSPLH
>13|TRBV9|TRBJ1-3|.
ASSPSQGGGNTIY
>14|TRBV24-1|TRBJ2-1|.
ATSDFGDRGDNEQF
>17|TRBV9|TRBJ2-6|.
ASSVDQDRGFTGANVLT
>11|TRBV5-4|TRBJ1-3|.
ASSLRAGNTIY
>15|TRBV5-1|TRBJ1-1|.
ASSPGQGAPRDTEAF
>13|TRBV4-1|TRBJ2-7|.
ASSLTSGASYEQY
>14|TRBV28|TRBJ1-3|.
ASSLRVAGRWNTIY
>12|TRBV14|TRBJ2-1|.
ASSQENIYNEQF
>12|TRBV7-2|TRBJ1-5|once
ASSLGPGNQPQH
>11|TRBV11-2|TRBJ2-1|.
ASSLETSGEQF
>14|TRBV6-6|TRBJ2-2|.
ASSRTPGGLTGELF
>13|TRBV27|TRBJ2-1|once
ASSLDGSSYNEQF
>11|TRBV27|TRBJ1-2|.
ASSSGGDYGYT
>16|TRBV7-9|TRBJ2-3|.
ASSQEGLAGGVTDTQY
>11|TRBV29-1|TRBJ2-4|once
SYRQIAKNIQY
>11|TRBV12-3/TRBV12-4|TRBJ2-7|.
ASSLPGTYEQY
>11|TRBV10-3|TRBJ1-5|.
AISDRENQPQH
>14|TRBV15|TRBJ2-7|.
ATSHPGHPEGNEQY
>14|TRBV27|TRBJ2-1|.
ASSSTRLAGGDEQF
>12|TRBV4-3|TRBJ2-1|.
ASSYGTSYNEQF
>11|TRBV5-1|TRBJ2-3|.
ASGEKNTDTQY
>12|TRBV19|TRBJ1-1|.
ASRQGLGATEAF
>13|TRBV2|TRBJ1-4|.
ASTGTGRSNEKLF
>14|TRBV7-6|TRBJ1-3|.
ASSSGQGLSGNTIY
>11|TRBV6-5|TRBJ1-2|.
ASRWTGGDGYT
>15|TRBV27|TRBJ1-2|.
ASSPRTGPIKKYGYT
>13|TRBV28|TRBJ2-1|.
ASSTISSGRFEQF
>13|TRBV6-2/TRBV6-3|TRBJ1-6|.
ASSNTPGGNSPLH
>14|TRBV6-5|TRBJ2-7|.
ASSYQRPVSFNEQY
>11|TRBV28|TRBJ2-7|.
ASGTSGSYEQY
>12|TRBV9|TRBJ2-3|.
ASSPVLGTDTQY
>12|TRBV28|TRBJ2-3|.
ASSLAGGADTQY